The source of this TCR beta chain is a study of blood T cell repertoires in COVID-19. Looking at the study overall: COVID-19 samples from acute and convalescent phases originated in the United States, Italy and Spain.

Authors' data handling: The authors estimated nucleated cell counts from reference gene primer amplification. Repertoires were generated with immunoSEQ multiplex PCR, while TCRdb's copy carries only in-frame clones and drops some. V, J and clone size reflect that table, while D and trimming were determined from the DNA. The top ten clones hold roughly 15% of a sample with fewer than 200,000 clones, around 84% of them seen once. Across about two dozen US areas, participants ranged in age from about 18 to 100 years. Participants' own reports of clinical history determined their cohort assignment. The CDR3 is 13 residues long. The V end was cut by 0 bases, the J end by 9 bases, with 9 bases between. Germline CDR1 reads MNHEY; CDR2 reads SVGAGI.

The rearrangement uses TRBV6-5 and TRBJ2-1; no reliable D call. The clonotype was recovered from a man between 50 and 59 years old who had recovered from COVID-19. The specimen sequenced was PBMCs or T cells enriched from blood (not recorded which). CDR3 sequence reads: CASSYSSTGEQFF. The CDR3 DNA sequence: TGTGCCAGCAGTTACTCCAGCACGGGTGAGCAGTTCTTC.